The 13 T cell receptor beta chains reported below all come from one sample, sequenced in a study of identical twins. TCRdb itself ran the 5' RACE reads through MiXCR, one entry per CDR3 protein. The table shows roughly 1,500,000 distinct CDR3 sequences, with about 32% occurring only once. Sequenced input: cord blood. The receptors were gathered from a newborn girl in good health.

This clonotype was seen a few times. The genes are TRBV4-2 and TRBJ2-5; D unresolved. Deletions cut 0 bases from V and 6 bases from J, with 14 bases between. Germline CDR1 and CDR2: LGHNA and YNFKEQ. The CDR3 is made up of 15 amino acids. CDR3 protein: CASSQEGGRAKTQYF. The CDR3 nucleotides read TGTGCCAGCAGCCAAGAGGGCGGAAGGGCAAAGACCCAGTACTTC.

This clonotype has just a few counts. This rearrangement joins TRBV15 to TRBJ1-5; D remains unclear. Trimming shortened V by 7 bases and J by 7 bases, and 8 bases separated the two germline ends. CDR3 length: 11 residues. CDR1 is LNHNV and CDR2 is YYDKDF in the germline V gene (reference sequence). CDR3 sequence: CATIGNQPQHF. The CDR3 DNA reads as TGTGCCACCATCGGGAACCAGCCCCAGCATTTT.

Worth noting for this clonotype: This could be a read error, since a much larger clone is one nucleotide away. In DNA form, the CDR3 reads TGCAGTGCAAAGAGGTCGGACTACTCCTACGAGCAGCACTTC. It specifies CSAKRSDYSYEQHF. This sequence joins TRBV20-1 and TRBJ2-7; a weak D match, TRBD2 (6 bases). CDR3 length: 14 residues. From germline, CDR1 is DFQATT and CDR2 SNEGSKA (reference sequence).

This clonotype occurred a few times. V is TRBV10-1 and J is TRBJ2-7; D is unclear. CDR1 and CDR2 (germline): WNHNN, SYGVQD (reference sequence). The V gene lost 8 bases and the J gene lost 6 bases, with 17 bases spanning the gap. The CDR3 length is 13 residues. CDR3 sequence: CASSEGIGFEQYF. The CDR3 DNA reads TGCGCCAGCTCAGAAGGTATAGGGTTCGAGCAGTACTTC.

V and J are TRBV5-1 and TRBJ2-3; 13 bases are a match to TRBD2. CDR1 is SGHRS and CDR2 is YFSETQ in the germline V gene. Losses at the gene ends were 4 bases for V and 3 bases for J; bases not matched to a gene: 11. This CDR3 spans 18 amino acids. This chain's CDR3 is CASSRTSGGALGTDTQYF. DNA for the CDR3: TGCGCCAGCAGCAGAACTAGCGGGGGGGCCCTGGGGACAGATACGCAGTATTTT.

This sequence joins TRBV28 and TRBJ2-1; 13 bases fit TRBD2. The J segment lost 2 bases and the V segment lost 5 bases, leaving 9 bases of the junction unmatched. CDR1 and CDR2 from the germline V gene are MDHEN and SYDVKM. The length of the CDR3 is 18 residues. The CDR3 coding sequence is TGTGCCAGCAGTCCGGGACTAGCGGGGCCGACCCCCTACAATGAGCAGTTCTTC. Amino acid sequence: CASSPGLAGPTPYNEQFF.

This clonotype appeared a few times. The chain employs TRBV7-2 and TRBJ2-6, with D perhaps matching TRBD1 or TRBD2 (5 bases each). The CDR3 runs 16 residues. Germline CDR1 and CDR2: SGHTA and FQGNSA. V lost 1 base and J lost 0, with 7 bases in between. The CDR3 region is CASSLGGSSGANVLTF. CDR3 DNA sequence: TGTGCCAGCAGCTTAGGGGGGAGCTCTGGGGCCAACGTCCTGACTTTC.

This clonotype was seen more than once but under ten times. The chain couples TRBV25-1 to TRBJ1-2; 9 positions agree with TRBD1. Germline V lookup: CDR1 MGHDK, CDR2 SYGVNS. The CDR3 totals 16 residues. The V gene end was trimmed by 0 bases and the J gene end by 1 base; junction bases not matched to a gene: 3. CDR3: CASSEYRTGDNYGYTF. The CDR3 region has the DNA TGTGCCAGCAGTGAATATAGGACAGGGGATAACTATGGCTACACCTTC.

J is TRBJ1-1 and V is TRBV7-9; no firm D call. V lost 1 base, J lost 3 bases, and 15 bases lay in between. Germline V lookup: CDR1 SEHNR, CDR2 FQNEAQ (reference sequence). This CDR3 is 16 amino acids long. The CDR3 DNA is TGTGCCAGCAGCTTAGACAAAGTCGGGCCCTACACTGAAGCTTTCTTT. Translation: CASSLDKVGPYTEAFF.

The V gene is TRBV11-3, the J gene TRBJ2-1, with 11 bases fitting TRBD2. CDR1 is SGHNT, CDR2 YENEEA, per germline. The CDR3 contains 15 residues. V lost 5 bases, J lost 8 bases, and 8 bases stayed unmatched. The CDR3 DNA reads as TGTGCCAGCAGCCCTATAGCGGGGGGGGTGGATGAGCAGTTCTTC. Amino acid sequence: CASSPIAGGVDEQFF.

This clonotype was seen a few times. The chain has TRBV4-1 and TRBJ2-1; 7 positions agree with TRBD1. The CDR3 contains 15 residues. Germline loops: CDR1 MGHRA, CDR2 YSYEKL. Germline trimming cut 8 bases from V and 4 bases from J; bases unmatched to any gene: 11. This chain's CDR3 is CASRLGTEAYNEQFF. In nucleotides, the CDR3 is TGCGCCAGCCGGCTCGGGACAGAGGCTTACAATGAGCAGTTCTTC.

This clonotype was seen a handful of times. V is TRBV7-9 and J is TRBJ2-1; 10 positions match TRBD2. V lost 3 bases and J lost 0; bases outside the gene matches: 5. Germline V gene sequence: CDR1 SEHNR, CDR2 FQNEAQ (reference sequence). This CDR3 is built from 17 residues. CDR3 in DNA: TGTGCCAGCAGCTTTCCAACTAGCGGGGCCTCCTACAATGAGCAGTTCTTC. This gives the protein CASSFPTSGASYNEQFF.

This clonotype turned up a few times. The V and J genes are TRBV29-1 and TRBJ2-1; no reliable D call. The closer fit of TRBJ2-7 to the DNA end suggests the J call may be wrong. This CDR3 has 16 residues. Germline CDR1 and CDR2: SQVTM and ANQGSEA. The CDR3 bases are TGCAGCGTTGTGTTACGTAGCCGGAGCTCCTACAATGAGCAGTACTTC. This sequence encodes CSVVLRSRSSYNEQYF.